This TCR beta chain came from a study of T cell repertoires in cytomegalovirus infection. The CDR3 contains 17 residues. Per germline, CDR1 MNHEY and CDR2 SVGAGI. V dropped 0 bases and J dropped 4; count of bases not matched to a gene: 8. TCRdb called the reads again in MiXCR, with one record for every CDR3 protein. The data contain a few hundred thousand distinct CDR3 sequences, more than 8% of them singletons. This clonotype has ten or more counts. Specimen: PBMCs. The source of this sequence is a human donor in good health (CMV status not recorded). Some clones in this sample may be carry-over from other donors' samples. The chain employs TRBV6-5 and TRBJ2-1; 8 bases map to TRBD1. The CDR3 sequence: CASSYSKGRGQYNEQFF. DNA of the CDR3: TGTGCCAGCAGTTACTCGAAGGGCAGGGGGCAGTACAATGAGCAGTTCTTC.